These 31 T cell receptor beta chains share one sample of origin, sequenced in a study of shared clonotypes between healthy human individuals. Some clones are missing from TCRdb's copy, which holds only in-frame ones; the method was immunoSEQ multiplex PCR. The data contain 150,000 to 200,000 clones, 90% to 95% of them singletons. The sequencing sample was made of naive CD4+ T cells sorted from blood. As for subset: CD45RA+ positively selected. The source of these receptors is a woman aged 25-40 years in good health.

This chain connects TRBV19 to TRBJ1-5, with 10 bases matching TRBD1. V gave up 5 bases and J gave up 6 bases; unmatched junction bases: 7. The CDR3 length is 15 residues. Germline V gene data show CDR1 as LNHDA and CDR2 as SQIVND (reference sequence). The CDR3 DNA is TGTGCCAGTAGTCCCGACAGGGGGCTTGGTCAGCCCCAGCATTTT. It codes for CASSPDRGLGQPQHF.

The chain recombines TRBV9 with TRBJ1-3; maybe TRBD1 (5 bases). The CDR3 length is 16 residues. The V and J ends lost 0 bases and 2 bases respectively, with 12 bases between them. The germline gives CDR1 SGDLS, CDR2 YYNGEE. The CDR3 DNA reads TGTGCCAGCAGCGTAGTTTCACAGGCGGCTGGAAACACCATATATTTT. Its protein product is CASSVVSQAAGNTIYF.

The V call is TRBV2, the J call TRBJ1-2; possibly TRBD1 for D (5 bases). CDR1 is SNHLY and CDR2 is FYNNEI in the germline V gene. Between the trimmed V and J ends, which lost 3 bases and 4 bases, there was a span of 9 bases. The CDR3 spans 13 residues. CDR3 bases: TGTGCCAGCAGTGATAGACAGCCCTATGGCTACACCTTC. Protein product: CASSDRQPYGYTF.

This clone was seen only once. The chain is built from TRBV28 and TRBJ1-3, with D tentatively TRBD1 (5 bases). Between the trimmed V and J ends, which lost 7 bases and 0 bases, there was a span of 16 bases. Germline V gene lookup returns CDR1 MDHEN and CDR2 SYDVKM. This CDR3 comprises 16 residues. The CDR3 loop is CASTYGGTRSGNTIYF. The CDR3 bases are TGTGCCAGCACCTACGGAGGGACCCGCTCTGGAAACACCATATATTTT.

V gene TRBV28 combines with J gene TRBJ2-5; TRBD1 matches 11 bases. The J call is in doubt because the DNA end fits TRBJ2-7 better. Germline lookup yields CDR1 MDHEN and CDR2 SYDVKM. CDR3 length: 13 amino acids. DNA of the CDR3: TGTGCCAGCAGGGGACAGGGGGTCTACGAGCAGTACTTC. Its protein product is CASRGQGVYEQYF.

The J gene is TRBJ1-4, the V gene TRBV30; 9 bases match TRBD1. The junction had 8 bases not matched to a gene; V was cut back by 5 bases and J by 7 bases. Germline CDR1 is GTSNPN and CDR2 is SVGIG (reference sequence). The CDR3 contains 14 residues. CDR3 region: CAWGAGQGFEKLFF. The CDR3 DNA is TGTGCCTGGGGAGCCGGACAGGGGTTTGAAAAACTGTTTTTT.

The CDR3 coding sequence is TGTGCCAGCAGTTTAACTAGCAAGCAGTACTTC. Translating gives CASSLTSKQYF. This rearrangement joins TRBV28 to TRBJ2-5; tentatively, D is TRBD2 (6 bases). The CDR3 consists of 11 residues. Trimming left V 2 bases short and J 11 bases short, with 9 bases between. The germline gives CDR1 MDHEN, CDR2 SYDVKM.

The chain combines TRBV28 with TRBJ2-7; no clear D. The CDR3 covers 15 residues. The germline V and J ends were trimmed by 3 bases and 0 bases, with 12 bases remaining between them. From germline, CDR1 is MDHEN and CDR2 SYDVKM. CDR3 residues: CASSFPGPSSYEQYF. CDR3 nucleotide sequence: TGTGCCAGCAGTTTTCCCGGACCTAGCTCCTACGAGCAGTACTTC.

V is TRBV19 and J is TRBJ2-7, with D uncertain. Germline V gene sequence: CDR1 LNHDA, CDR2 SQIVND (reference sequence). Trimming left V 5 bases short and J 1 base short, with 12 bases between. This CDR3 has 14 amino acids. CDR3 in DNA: TGTGCCAGTAGTCCCGGGTCCTTATCCTACGAGCAGTACTTC. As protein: CASSPGSLSYEQYF.

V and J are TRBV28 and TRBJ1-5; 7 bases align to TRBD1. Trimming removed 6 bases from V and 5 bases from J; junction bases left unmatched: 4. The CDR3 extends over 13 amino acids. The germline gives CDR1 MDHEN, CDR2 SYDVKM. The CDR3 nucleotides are TGTGCCAGCAGACAGGGGTCCCATCAGCCCCAGCATTTT. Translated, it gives CASRQGSHQPQHF.

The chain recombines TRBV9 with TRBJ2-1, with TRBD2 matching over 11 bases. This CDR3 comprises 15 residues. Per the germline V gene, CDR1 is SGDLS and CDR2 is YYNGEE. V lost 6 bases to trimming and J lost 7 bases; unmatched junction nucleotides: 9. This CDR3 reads CASTKTSGSGNEQFF. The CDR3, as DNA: TGTGCCAGCACCAAAACTAGCGGGAGTGGGAATGAGCAGTTCTTC.

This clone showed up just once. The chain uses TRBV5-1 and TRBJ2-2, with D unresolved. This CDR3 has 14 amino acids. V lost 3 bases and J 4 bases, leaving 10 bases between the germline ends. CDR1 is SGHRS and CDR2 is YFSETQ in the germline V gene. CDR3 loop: CASSSESGTGELFF. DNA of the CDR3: TGCGCCAGCAGCTCTGAGTCGGGCACCGGGGAGCTGTTTTTT.

Here the CDR3 reads CASSARGGSSYEQYF. The CDR3 DNA is TGTGCCAGCAGTGCCCGAGGGGGTTCCAGCTACGAGCAGTACTTC. The chain couples TRBV28 to TRBJ2-5, with D possibly TRBD1 on 6 matching bases. The J call may be in error: the DNA end matches TRBJ2-7 better. The CDR3 runs 15 residues. Germline V CDR1 and CDR2: MDHEN, SYDVKM.

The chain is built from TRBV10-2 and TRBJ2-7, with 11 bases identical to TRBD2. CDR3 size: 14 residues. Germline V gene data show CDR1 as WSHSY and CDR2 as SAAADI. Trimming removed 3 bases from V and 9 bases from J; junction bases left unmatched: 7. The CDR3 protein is CASSEVAGGQAQYF. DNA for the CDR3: TGCGCCAGCAGTGAAGTAGCGGGAGGGCAGGCGCAGTACTTC.

This chain's CDR3 is CASSQGPEGYNEQFF. The CDR3 DNA reads as TGTGCCAGCAGCCAAGGCCCGGAGGGATACAATGAGCAGTTCTTC. The rearrangement links TRBV14 to TRBJ2-1; possible D gene TRBD2, 6 bases. Looked up from germline, CDR1 is SGHDN and CDR2 is FVKESK. V was cut by 1 base and J by 4 bases, with 11 bases left in between. The CDR3 has 15 residues.

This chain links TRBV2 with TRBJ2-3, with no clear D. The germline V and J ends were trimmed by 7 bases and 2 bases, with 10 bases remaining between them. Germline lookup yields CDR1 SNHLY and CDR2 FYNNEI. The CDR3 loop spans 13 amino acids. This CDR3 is CASMKIFTDTQYF. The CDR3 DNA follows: TGTGCCAGCATGAAAATCTTCACAGATACGCAGTATTTT.

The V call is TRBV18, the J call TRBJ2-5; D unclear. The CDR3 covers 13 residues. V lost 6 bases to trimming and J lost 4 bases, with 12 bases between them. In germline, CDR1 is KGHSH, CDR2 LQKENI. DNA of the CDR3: TGTGCCAGCTCGCTGACCCGGGTAGAGACCCAGTACTTC. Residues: CASSLTRVETQYF.

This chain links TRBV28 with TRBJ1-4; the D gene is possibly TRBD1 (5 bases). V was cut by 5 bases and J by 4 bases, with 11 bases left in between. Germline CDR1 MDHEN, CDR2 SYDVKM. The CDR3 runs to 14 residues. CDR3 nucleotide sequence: TGTGCCAGCAGTCTCCGGGGCTTTAATGAAAAACTGTTTTTT. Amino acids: CASSLRGFNEKLFF.

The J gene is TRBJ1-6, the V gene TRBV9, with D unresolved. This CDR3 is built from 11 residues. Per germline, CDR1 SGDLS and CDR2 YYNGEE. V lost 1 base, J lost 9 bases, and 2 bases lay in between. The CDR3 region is CASSVRSPLHF. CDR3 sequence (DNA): TGTGCCAGCAGCGTACGTTCACCCCTCCACTTT.

CDR3 residues: CASSPPEGLAGDEQYF. CDR3 DNA: TGTGCCAGTAGTCCGCCTGAGGGACTAGCGGGAGACGAGCAGTACTTC. The chain joins TRBV19 to TRBJ2-7; 14 positions match TRBD2. The length of the CDR3 is 16 residues. The germline CDR1 and CDR2 sequences are LNHDA and SQIVND (reference sequence). The V and J ends lost 5 bases and 5 bases, in that order; junction bases with no gene match: 8. The entire variable domain, with the rest obtained from reference TRBV19 and TRBJ2-7, is as follows: DGGITQSPKYLFRKEGQNVTLSCEQNLNHDAMYWYRQDPGQGLRLIYYSQIVNDFQKGDIAEGYSVSREKKESFPLTVTSAQKNPTAFYLCASSPPEGLAGDEQYFGPGTRLTVT.

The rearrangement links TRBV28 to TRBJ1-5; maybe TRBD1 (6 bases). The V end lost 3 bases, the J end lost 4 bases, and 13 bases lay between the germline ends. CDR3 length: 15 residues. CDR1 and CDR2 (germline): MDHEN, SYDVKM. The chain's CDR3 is CASSFGGRTNQPQHF. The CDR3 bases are TGTGCCAGCAGTTTCGGGGGGCGAACGAATCAGCCCCAGCATTTT. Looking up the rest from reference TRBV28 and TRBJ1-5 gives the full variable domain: DVKVTQSSRYLVKRTGEKVFLECVQDMDHENMFWYRQDPGLGLRLIYFSYDVKMKEKGDIPEGYSVSREKKERFSLILESASTNQTSMYLCASSFGGRTNQPQHFGDGTRLSIL.

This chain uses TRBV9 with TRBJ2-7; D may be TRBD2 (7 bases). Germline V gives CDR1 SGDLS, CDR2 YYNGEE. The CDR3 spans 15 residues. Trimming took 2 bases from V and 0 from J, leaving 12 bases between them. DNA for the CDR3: TGTGCCAGCAGCGTTGGGGGGGCGAACTCCTACGAGCAGTACTTC. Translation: CASSVGGANSYEQYF.

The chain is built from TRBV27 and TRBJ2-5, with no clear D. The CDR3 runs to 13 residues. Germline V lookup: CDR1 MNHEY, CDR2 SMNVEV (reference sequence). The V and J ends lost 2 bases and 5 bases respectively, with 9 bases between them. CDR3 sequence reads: CASSLRLGETQYF. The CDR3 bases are TGTGCCAGCAGTTTACGGTTGGGGGAGACCCAGTACTTC.

The CDR3 nucleotides are TGTGCCAGCTCACGGAAGACAGGGTCTAACGAGCAGTACTTC. Protein sequence: CASSRKTGSNEQYF. The chain joins TRBV18 to TRBJ2-5; TRBD1 aligns across 7 bases. The DNA matches TRBJ2-7 better at its end, which makes the J call doubtful. The CDR3 loop spans 14 amino acids. The germline gives CDR1 KGHSH, CDR2 LQKENI.

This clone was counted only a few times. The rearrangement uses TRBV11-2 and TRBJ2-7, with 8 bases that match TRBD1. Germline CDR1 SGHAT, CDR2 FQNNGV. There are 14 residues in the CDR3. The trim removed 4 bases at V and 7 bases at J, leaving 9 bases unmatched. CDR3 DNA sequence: TGTGCCAGCAGCTCGAGTGGACAGGGTGAAGAGCAGTACTTC. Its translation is CASSSSGQGEEQYF.

This CDR3 reads CASSTGSANTGELFF. Written as DNA, the CDR3 is TGTGCCAGCAGTACAGGATCCGCGAACACCGGGGAGCTGTTTTTT. The chain is built from TRBV11-3 and TRBJ2-2; TRBD1 might be the D (5 bases). V was clipped by 6 bases and J by 0 bases, with 11 bases between them. The germline V gene encodes CDR1 SGHNT and CDR2 YENEEA. This CDR3 has 15 residues.

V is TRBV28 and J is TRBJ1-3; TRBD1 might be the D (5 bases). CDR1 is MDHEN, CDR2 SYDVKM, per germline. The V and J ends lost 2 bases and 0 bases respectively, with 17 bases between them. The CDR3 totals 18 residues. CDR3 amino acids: CASSLKVPGPVSGNTIYF. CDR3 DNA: TGTGCCAGCAGTTTAAAAGTCCCAGGGCCCGTCTCTGGAAACACCATATATTTT.

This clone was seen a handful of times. The CDR3 sequence: CASSSTEAYEQYF. The CDR3 DNA reads TGTGCCAGCTCCTCGACGGAAGCCTACGAGCAGTACTTC. The chain is built from TRBV18 and TRBJ2-7; no clear D gene. Trimming cost V 6 bases and J 2 bases, with 11 bases left between them. In germline, CDR1 is KGHSH, CDR2 LQKENI. The CDR3 extends over 13 amino acids.

In nucleotides, the CDR3 is TGCGCCAGCAGACAAGGCAGCCCGCCAGGCGAAAAACTGTTTTTT. Its translation is CASRQGSPPGEKLFF. This chain connects TRBV5-1 to TRBJ1-4; unclear D gene. The germline V gene encodes CDR1 SGHRS and CDR2 YFSETQ. V lost 5 bases, J lost 8 bases, and 19 bases lay in between. The CDR3 has 15 residues.

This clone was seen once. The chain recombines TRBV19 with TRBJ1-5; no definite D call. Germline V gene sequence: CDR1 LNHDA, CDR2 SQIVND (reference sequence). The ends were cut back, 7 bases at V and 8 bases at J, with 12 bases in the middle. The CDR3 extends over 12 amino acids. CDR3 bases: TGTGCCAGTAACAAGTACGGTGAGCCCCAGCATTTT. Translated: CASNKYGEPQHF.

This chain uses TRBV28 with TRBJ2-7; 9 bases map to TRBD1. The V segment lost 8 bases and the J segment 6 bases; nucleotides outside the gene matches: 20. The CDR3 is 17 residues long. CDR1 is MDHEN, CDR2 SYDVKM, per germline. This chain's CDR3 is CASLPPGTGHLVSEQYF. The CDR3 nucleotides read TGTGCCAGCCTCCCCCCCGGGACAGGGCATCTTGTCTCCGAGCAGTACTTC.